This TCR beta chain is from a study of T cell responses to AZD1222 COVID-19 vaccine. Findings and limits, study-wide: Most donors were white British and more were female, and clonal diversity was possibly underestimated. Reports say nearly half of spike-specific TCRs go after unmutated variant regions. Sampled repertoires all dated from after the peak T cell response.

Regarding this clone: Its antigen is unidentified.

Measured with immunoSEQ multiplex PCR; TCRdb has only the in-frame clones, and not every one. This table has 120,000 or so clones, over 75% appearing once. The CDR3 is made up of 17 amino acids. After removal of 4 bases from V and 3 bases from J, the junction contained 13 bases not matched to a gene. Germline V gene data show CDR1 as SGHRS and CDR2 as YFSETQ. The sample in question was peripheral blood, obtained on day 0 of AZD1222 vaccination. The chain couples TRBV5-1 to TRBJ1-2; TRBD1 matches 9 bases. The receptor was derived from an adult in good health. The CDR3 coding sequence is TGCGCCAGCAGCACGAGGGCACAGGGGGCGGTAGACTATGGCTACACCTTC. The encoded protein is CASSTRAQGAVDYGYTF.